One sample yielded the 30 T cell receptor beta chains listed below, sequenced in a study of response to subunit inactivated influenza vaccine. Via MiXCR, TCRdb re-called the RT-PCR reads, giving one row per CDR3 protein. This sample has about half a million distinct CDR3 sequences, with about 8% found just once. The sample in question was PBMCs from blood, obtained about 23 months after vaccination. These receptors were obtained from a man between 50 and 70 years old who received an inactivated influenza vaccine.

This clonotype was seen ten or more times. This rearrangement joins TRBV6-1 to TRBJ2-2; no definite D call. The length of the CDR3 is 14 residues. Germline assignment: CDR1 MNHNS and CDR2 SASEGT. The germline V and J ends were trimmed by 6 bases and 4 bases, with 12 bases remaining between them. The CDR3 nucleotides are TGTGCCAGCAGATCACAGACCTCCACCGGGGAGCTGTTTTTT. Its protein is CASRSQTSTGELFF.

The sample holds a few counts of this clonotype. The rearrangement uses TRBV5-1 and TRBJ1-2; D is unresolved. Germline CDR1 and CDR2: SGHRS and YFSETQ. The CDR3 has 15 amino acids. V lost 3 bases and J 1 base, leaving 13 bases between the germline ends. The CDR3 region is CASSSGRSVNYGYTF. The CDR3 DNA reads as TGCGCCAGCAGCTCAGGACGGAGTGTTAACTATGGCTACACCTTC.

This clonotype came up many times. The chain combines TRBV12-3 or TRBV12-4 with TRBJ2-1, with D possibly TRBD2 on 5 matching bases. The CDR3 is made up of 20 amino acids. V was pared by 2 bases and J by 3 bases, with 26 bases between. In DNA form, the CDR3 reads TGTGCCAGCAGTTTATCCCCCTCTGGGTTAGGAGGCTTTGGCTACAATGAGCAGTTCTTC. It encodes CASSLSPSGLGGFGYNEQFF.

This chain joins TRBV5-1 and TRBJ1-4, with D tentatively TRBD1 (6 bases). V was shortened by 1 base and J by 8 bases, with 15 bases between the two germline ends. The V gene's germline CDR1 is SGHRS and CDR2 YFSETQ. The CDR3 covers 15 residues. The DNA of the CDR3 is TGCGCCAGCAGCTTGAAGGGGGGCAATGGAGAAAAACTGTTTTTT. Translation gives CASSLKGGNGEKLFF.

The V gene is TRBV4-2, the J gene TRBJ2-7; 10 positions match TRBD1. Trimming at V came to 5 bases and at J to 4 bases, leaving 8 bases not matched to a gene. In germline, CDR1 is LGHNA, CDR2 YNFKEQ. CDR3 length: 15 amino acids. In DNA form, the CDR3 reads TGTGCCAGCAGCATACGGACAGGGGGAGATTACGAGCAGTACTTC. Amino acids: CASSIRTGGDYEQYF.

On this clonotype: This may arise from a read error, as a much more abundant clone is one base away. The J gene is TRBJ1-6, the V gene TRBV15; no reliable D call. The V end lost 9 bases, the J end lost 1 base, and 10 bases lay between the germline ends. Germline-derived CDR1 and CDR2 are LNHNV and YYDKDF (reference sequence). The CDR3 length is 14 residues. The DNA of the CDR3 is TGTGCCACGGGAGGGAAATCCTATAATTCACCCCTCCACTTT. Translated: CATGGKSYNSPLHF.

This clonotype was counted between two and nine times. This sequence joins TRBV10-1 and TRBJ1-4; 7 bases fit TRBD1. The germline V gene encodes CDR1 WNHNN and CDR2 SYGVQD (reference sequence). This CDR3 comprises 15 residues. J gave up 6 bases and V 9 bases, and 13 bases lay outside the gene matches. CDR3 amino acids: CARLFSGTADEKLFF. The CDR3, as DNA: TGCGCCAGGCTATTCTCCGGGACAGCCGATGAAAAACTGTTTTTT.

This clonotype was counted at least ten times. The chain joins TRBV5-1 to TRBJ1-1; D gene unclear. Germline loops: CDR1 SGHRS, CDR2 YFSETQ. V was clipped by 5 bases and J by 1 base, with 6 bases between them. The CDR3 contains 12 residues. The CDR3 DNA sequence: TGCGCCAGCAGAGAACAGAACACTGAAGCTTTCTTT. The encoded protein is CASREQNTEAFF.

The chain has TRBV19 and TRBJ2-1; TRBD1 agrees at 9 bases. J lost 5 bases, V lost 9 bases, and 5 bases had no gene match. Germline loops: CDR1 LNHDA, CDR2 SQIVND (reference sequence). The CDR3 is 13 amino acids. CDR3 amino acids: CASRQGVNNEQFF. CDR3 sequence (DNA): TGTGCCAGCAGACAGGGGGTAAACAATGAGCAGTTCTTC. The full variable domain, with the rest looked up from reference TRBV19 and TRBJ2-1, is DGGITQSPKYLFRKEGQNVTLSCEQNLNHDAMYWYRQDPGQGLRLIYYSQIVNDFQKGDIAEGYSVSREKKESFPLTVTSAQKNPTAFYLCASRQGVNNEQFFGPGTRLTVL.

This chain connects TRBV30 to TRBJ2-1; D may be TRBD2 (5 bases). V lost 3 bases and J lost 2, with 14 bases in between. The germline CDR1 and CDR2 sequences are GTSNPN and SVGIG (reference sequence). The CDR3 is made up of 15 amino acids. The CDR3 region has the DNA TGTGCCTGGAGATCGGGATTTCACCCCTACAATGAGCAGTTCTTC. Amino acids: CAWRSGFHPYNEQFF.

This clonotype was detected many times. The chain has TRBV4-1 and TRBJ1-4; D not resolved. This CDR3 has 15 residues. Germline-derived CDR1 and CDR2 are MGHRA and YSYEKL. Trimming pared 0 bases from V and 3 bases from J, leaving 8 bases between. This chain's CDR3 is CASSQDRRANEKLFF. CDR3 coding DNA: TGCGCCAGCAGCCAAGATCGGAGGGCTAATGAAAAACTGTTTTTT.

V gene TRBV10-3 combines with J gene TRBJ2-1, with D possibly being TRBD1 (5 bases). CDR1 and CDR2 (germline): ENHRY, SYGVKD. The CDR3 is 13 residues long. V lost 0 bases and J 11 bases, leaving 11 bases between the germline ends. This chain's CDR3 is CAISESNQDKQFF. DNA for the CDR3: TGTGCCATCAGTGAGTCAAATCAGGACAAGCAGTTCTTC.

This chain joins TRBV5-1 and TRBJ2-7; D unresolved. Per germline, CDR1 SGHRS and CDR2 YFSETQ. V was pared by 4 bases and J by 1 base, with 12 bases between. This CDR3 region has 14 residues. The CDR3 DNA is TGCGCCAGCAGCCGGACGGCGGAATCCTACGAGCAGTACTTC. This gives the protein CASSRTAESYEQYF.

This clonotype was detected only a few times. The CDR3 nucleotides are TGTGCCAGCAGCCGAACTAGCGGGAACATGGTC. It translates to CASSRTSGNMV. The chain joins TRBV6-5 to TRBJ2-7; 10 bases align to TRBD2. The CDR3 sequence is 11 residues long. Germline V gene lookup returns CDR1 MNHEY and CDR2 SVGAGI.

The chain carries TRBV27 and TRBJ2-7; D call uncertain. Trimming removed 3 bases from V and 3 bases from J, with 9 bases in between. Germline V gene data show CDR1 as MNHEY and CDR2 as SMNVEV (reference sequence). CDR3 length: 13 amino acids. The CDR3 loop reads CASSFHPGYEQYF. The CDR3 DNA sequence: TGTGCCAGCAGTTTCCATCCGGGCTACGAGCAGTACTTC.

This clonotype came up many times. The chain combines TRBV7-9 with TRBJ2-5; 10 bases are shared with TRBD2. V shed 5 bases, J shed 5 bases, and the junction held 11 bases outside the gene matches. The CDR3 contains 16 residues. Looked up from germline, CDR1 is SEHNR and CDR2 is FQNEAQ (reference sequence). CDR3: CASSLQLAGLFETQYF. The CDR3, as DNA: TGTGCCAGCAGCCTTCAACTAGCGGGGTTGTTTGAGACCCAGTACTTC.

This clonotype was found many times. The chain combines TRBV7-9 with TRBJ2-7, with TRBD2 identical over 8 bases. This CDR3 is built from 15 residues. The V gene end was trimmed by 6 bases and the J gene end by 3 bases; junction bases not matched to a gene: 10. CDR1 SEHNR and CDR2 FQNEAQ come from the germline V gene (reference sequence). The CDR3 DNA reads as TGTGCCAGCAGGGATACTAGCGGCCCCCTCTACGAGCAGTACTTC. This encodes CASRDTSGPLYEQYF.

This sequence joins TRBV29-1 and TRBJ2-7, with D uncertain. This CDR3 comprises 12 residues. Germline-derived CDR1 and CDR2 are SQVTM and ANQGSEA. CDR3 loop: CSARQGRDEQYF. The CDR3 region has the DNA TGCAGTGCCCGACAAGGTCGGGACGAGCAGTACTTC.

The chain has TRBV5-8 and TRBJ1-5; D gene uncertain. This CDR3 region has 13 residues. Trimming left V 1 base short and J 4 bases short, with 6 bases between. In germline, CDR1 is SGHTS, CDR2 YDEGEE. CDR3 coding DNA: TGTGCCAGCAGCTTGAGGGAAAATCAGCCCCAGCATTTT. It codes for CASSLRENQPQHF.

V and J are TRBV5-1 and TRBJ2-3; maybe TRBD2 (6 bases). V was cut by 0 bases and J by 3 bases, with 11 bases left in between. The CDR3 has 15 residues. CDR1 SGHRS and CDR2 YFSETQ come from the germline V gene. CDR3 sequence: CASSLVPGRTDTQYF. The CDR3 nucleotides read TGCGCCAGCAGCTTGGTTCCAGGGAGGACAGATACGCAGTATTTT.

This clonotype has more than one count but fewer than ten. The gene calls are TRBV5-6 and TRBJ2-1; D unclear. V was pared by 0 bases and J by 8 bases, with 6 bases between. CDR1 and CDR2 from the germline V gene are SGHDT and YYEEEE. CDR3 length: 12 amino acids. The CDR3 DNA is TGTGCCAGCAGCTTGGGTCAGGATGAGCAGTTCTTC. This sequence encodes CASSLGQDEQFF.

This clonotype was observed a handful of times. The chain couples TRBV11-2 to TRBJ2-5; a weak D match, TRBD2 (6 bases). This CDR3 has 16 amino acids. V was trimmed by 1 base and J by 1 base, leaving 13 bases between them. CDR1 and CDR2 from the germline V gene are SGHAT and FQNNGV. CDR3 region: CASSLVGGHTQETQYF. DNA of the CDR3: TGTGCCAGCAGCTTAGTCGGAGGGCACACCCAAGAGACCCAGTACTTC.

This clonotype was recorded many times. This chain links TRBV5-1 with TRBJ2-5; 9 positions agree with TRBD2. J was trimmed by 4 bases and V by 0 bases; bases with no gene match: 7. Germline CDR1 SGHRS, CDR2 YFSETQ. CDR3 length: 16 amino acids. The CDR3 spells CASSLAGAGGPETQYF. As DNA, the CDR3 is TGCGCCAGCAGCTTGGCCGGCGCGGGGGGGCCAGAGACCCAGTACTTC.

As DNA, the CDR3 is TGCAGCGTTGAATTGGCCGGTAGCTACGAGCAGTACTTC. As protein: CSVELAGSYEQYF. The chain has TRBV29-1 and TRBJ2-7; D remains unclear. The CDR3 spans 13 residues. Germline loops: CDR1 SQVTM, CDR2 ANQGSEA. V lost 2 bases, J lost 3 bases, and 11 bases lay in between.

The V gene is TRBV20-1, the J gene TRBJ1-6; D is unresolved. CDR3 length: 13 amino acids. The V end was cut by 3 bases, the J end by 9 bases, with 12 bases between. Germline loops: CDR1 DFQATT, CDR2 SNEGSKA (reference sequence). CDR3 bases: TGCAGTGCTAGTAGTCAGACGGGTTCACCCCTCCACTTT. Protein product: CSASSQTGSPLHF.

A few counts support this clonotype. V is TRBV29-1 and J is TRBJ2-5; 8 nucleotides line up with TRBD2. The CDR3 length is 12 residues. V dropped 5 bases and J dropped 3; count of bases not matched to a gene: 2. The germline CDR1 and CDR2 sequences are SQVTM and ANQGSEA. CDR3: CSVSGLEETQYF. CDR3 sequence (DNA): TGCAGCGTTTCGGGACTAGAAGAGACCCAGTACTTC. The full variable domain, completed using reference TRBV29-1 and TRBJ2-5, is SAVISQKPSRDICQRGTSLTIQCQVDSQVTMMFWYRQQPGQSLTLIATANQGSEATYESGFVIDKFPISRPNLTFSTLTVSNMSPEDSSIYLCSVSGLEETQYFGPGTRLLVL.

This clonotype was seen only a few times. This chain links TRBV4-1 with TRBJ2-5; 8 nucleotides agree with TRBD2. J was trimmed by 9 bases and V by 0 bases; bases with no gene match: 6. The CDR3 is 14 amino acids. Germline CDR1 reads MGHRA; CDR2 reads YSYEKL. CDR3 amino acids: CASSQDPAGVSQYF. The DNA for the CDR3 is TGCGCCAGCAGCCAAGACCCAGCGGGGGTGTCCCAGTACTTC.

This clonotype has a handful of counts. The gene calls are TRBV20-1 and TRBJ2-1, with D uncertain. This CDR3 region has 13 residues. Germline values: CDR1 DFQATT, CDR2 SNEGSKA (reference sequence). V dropped 0 bases and J dropped 7 bases, with 10 bases sitting between them. The CDR3 nucleotides are TGCAGTGCTAGAGAATTAGTACCTAATGAGCAGTTCTTC. It is translated as CSARELVPNEQFF.

V and J are TRBV7-2 and TRBJ1-1; weak D call: TRBD1 (5 bases). Trimming stripped 4 bases from V and 2 bases from J, with 14 bases between. This CDR3 comprises 15 residues. CDR1 and CDR2 from the germline V gene are SGHTA and FQGNSA. In DNA form, the CDR3 reads TGTGCCAGCAGCTCCTCCTGGGGGGAAAACACTGAAGCTTTCTTT. Translating it yields CASSSSWGENTEAFF.

The CDR3 nucleotides are TGTGCCACCAGCCTAACAACAGGGGGCGAAGCACCCCTCCACTTT. Its protein product is CATSLTTGGEAPLHF. The chain has TRBV15 and TRBJ1-6; 9 nucleotides agree with TRBD1. V lost 5 bases and J lost 11; bases outside the gene matches: 10. CDR3 size: 15 residues. Germline CDR1 reads LNHNV; CDR2 reads YYDKDF (reference sequence).